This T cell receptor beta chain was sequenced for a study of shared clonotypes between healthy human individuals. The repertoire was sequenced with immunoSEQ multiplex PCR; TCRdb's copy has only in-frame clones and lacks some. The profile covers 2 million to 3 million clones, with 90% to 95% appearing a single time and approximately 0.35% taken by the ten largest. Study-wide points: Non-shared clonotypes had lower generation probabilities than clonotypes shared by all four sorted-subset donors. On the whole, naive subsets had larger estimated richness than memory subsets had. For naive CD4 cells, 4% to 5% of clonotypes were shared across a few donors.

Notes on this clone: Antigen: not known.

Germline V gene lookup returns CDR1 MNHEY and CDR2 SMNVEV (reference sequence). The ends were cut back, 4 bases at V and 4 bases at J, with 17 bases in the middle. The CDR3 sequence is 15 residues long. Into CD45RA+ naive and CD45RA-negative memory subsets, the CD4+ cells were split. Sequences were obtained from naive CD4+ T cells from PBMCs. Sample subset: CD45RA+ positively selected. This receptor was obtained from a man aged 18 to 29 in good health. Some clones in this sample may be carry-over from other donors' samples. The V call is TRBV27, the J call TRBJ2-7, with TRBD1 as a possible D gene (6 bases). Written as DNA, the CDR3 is TGTGCCAGCAGTTGGCTCTGGGGACAAGAATACGAGCAGTACTTC. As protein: CASSWLWGQEYEQYF.